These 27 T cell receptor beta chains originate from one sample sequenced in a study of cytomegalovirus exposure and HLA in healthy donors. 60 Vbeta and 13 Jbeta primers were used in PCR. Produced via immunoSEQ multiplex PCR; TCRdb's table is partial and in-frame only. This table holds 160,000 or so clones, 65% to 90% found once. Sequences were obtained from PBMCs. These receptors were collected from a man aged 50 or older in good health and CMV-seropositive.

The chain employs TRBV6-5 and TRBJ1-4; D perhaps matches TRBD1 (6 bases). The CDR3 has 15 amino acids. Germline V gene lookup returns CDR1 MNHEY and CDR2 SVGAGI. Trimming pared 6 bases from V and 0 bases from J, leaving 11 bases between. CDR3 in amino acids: CASRRTDATNEKLFF. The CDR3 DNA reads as TGTGCCAGCAGAAGGACAGACGCAACTAATGAAAAACTGTTTTTT.

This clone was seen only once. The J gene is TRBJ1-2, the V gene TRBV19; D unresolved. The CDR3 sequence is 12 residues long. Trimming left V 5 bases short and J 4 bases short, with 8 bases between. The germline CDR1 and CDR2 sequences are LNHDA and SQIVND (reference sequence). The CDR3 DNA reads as TGTGCCAGTAGTCGACGGAGCTATGGCTACACCTTC. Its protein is CASSRRSYGYTF. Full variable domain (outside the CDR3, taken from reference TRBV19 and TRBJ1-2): DGGITQSPKYLFRKEGQNVTLSCEQNLNHDAMYWYRQDPGQGLRLIYYSQIVNDFQKGDIAEGYSVSREKKESFPLTVTSAQKNPTAFYLCASSRRSYGYTFGSGTRLTVV.

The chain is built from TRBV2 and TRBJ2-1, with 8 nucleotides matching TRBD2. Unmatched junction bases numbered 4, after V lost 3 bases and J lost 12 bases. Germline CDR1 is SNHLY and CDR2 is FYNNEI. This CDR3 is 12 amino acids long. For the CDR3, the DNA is TGTGCCAGCAGTGATAGAAGCGGGGGGCAGTTCTTC. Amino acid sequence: CASSDRSGGQFF.

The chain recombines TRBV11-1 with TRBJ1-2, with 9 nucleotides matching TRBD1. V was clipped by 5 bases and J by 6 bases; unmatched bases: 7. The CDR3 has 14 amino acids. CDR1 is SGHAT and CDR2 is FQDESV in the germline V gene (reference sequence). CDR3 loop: CASSDGQGYNGYTF. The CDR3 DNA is TGTGCCAGCAGCGATGGACAGGGGTATAATGGCTACACCTTC.

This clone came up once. CDR3 loop: CASSASSGGATDTQYF. DNA for the CDR3: TGTGCCAGCAGTGCCTCTAGCGGGGGGGCAACAGATACGCAGTATTTT. The chain uses TRBV2 and TRBJ2-3; 12 positions agree with TRBD2. The CDR3 extends over 16 amino acids. Germline lookup yields CDR1 SNHLY and CDR2 FYNNEI. Trimming at V came to 4 bases and at J to 3 bases, leaving 5 bases not matched to a gene.

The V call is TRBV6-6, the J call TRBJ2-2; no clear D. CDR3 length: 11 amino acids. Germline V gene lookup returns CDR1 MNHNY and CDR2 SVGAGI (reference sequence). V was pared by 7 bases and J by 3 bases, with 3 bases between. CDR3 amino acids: CASTYTGELFF. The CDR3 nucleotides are TGTGCCAGCACCTACACCGGGGAGCTGTTTTTT.

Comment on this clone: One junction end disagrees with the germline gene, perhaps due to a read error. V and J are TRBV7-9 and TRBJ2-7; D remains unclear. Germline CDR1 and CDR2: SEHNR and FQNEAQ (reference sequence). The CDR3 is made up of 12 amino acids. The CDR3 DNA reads TGTTCCAGCAGCCACGCTACCTACGAGCAGTACTTC. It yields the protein CSSSHATYEQYF.

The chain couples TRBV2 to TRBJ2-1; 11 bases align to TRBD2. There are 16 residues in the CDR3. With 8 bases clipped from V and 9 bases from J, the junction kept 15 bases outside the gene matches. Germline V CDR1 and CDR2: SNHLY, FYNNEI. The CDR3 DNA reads TGTGCCAGCGGACGTACTAGCGGGGGCTTATTAAGTGAGCAGTTCTTC. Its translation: CASGRTSGGLLSEQFF.

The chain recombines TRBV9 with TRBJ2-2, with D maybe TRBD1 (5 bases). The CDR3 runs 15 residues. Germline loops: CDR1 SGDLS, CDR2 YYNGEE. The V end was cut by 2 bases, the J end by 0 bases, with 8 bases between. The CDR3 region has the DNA TGTGCCAGCAGCGTGGGGCAGTCGAACACCGGGGAGCTGTTTTTT. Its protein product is CASSVGQSNTGELFF.

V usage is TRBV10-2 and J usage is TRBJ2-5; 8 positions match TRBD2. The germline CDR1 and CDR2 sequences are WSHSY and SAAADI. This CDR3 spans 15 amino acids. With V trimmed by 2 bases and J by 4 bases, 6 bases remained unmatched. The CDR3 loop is CASSEQRGSRETQYF. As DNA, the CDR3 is TGCGCCAGCAGTGAGCAGCGGGGGAGTCGAGAGACCCAGTACTTC.

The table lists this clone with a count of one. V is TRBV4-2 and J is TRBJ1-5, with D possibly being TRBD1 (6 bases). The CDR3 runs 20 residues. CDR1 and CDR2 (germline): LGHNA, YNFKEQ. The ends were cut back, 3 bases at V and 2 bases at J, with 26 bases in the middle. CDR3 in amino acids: CASSQIMGLGGRSGNQPQHF. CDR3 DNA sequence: TGTGCCAGCAGCCAGATTATGGGCCTAGGGGGACGGAGTGGCAATCAGCCCCAGCATTTT.

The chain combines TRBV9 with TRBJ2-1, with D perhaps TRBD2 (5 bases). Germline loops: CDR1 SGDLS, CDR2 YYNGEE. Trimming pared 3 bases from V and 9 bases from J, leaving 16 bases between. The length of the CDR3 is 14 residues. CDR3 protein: CASSAIRERSEQFF. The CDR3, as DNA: TGTGCCAGCAGCGCAATTAGGGAGCGGTCTGAGCAGTTCTTC.

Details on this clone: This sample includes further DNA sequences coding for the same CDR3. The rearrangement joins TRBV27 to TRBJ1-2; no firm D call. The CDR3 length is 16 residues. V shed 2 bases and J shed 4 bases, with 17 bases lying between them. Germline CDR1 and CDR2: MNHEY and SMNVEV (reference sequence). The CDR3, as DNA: TGTGCCAGCAGTTTAAGGGAGGGAGTCCCCCTCTATGGCTACACCTTC. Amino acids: CASSLREGVPLYGYTF.

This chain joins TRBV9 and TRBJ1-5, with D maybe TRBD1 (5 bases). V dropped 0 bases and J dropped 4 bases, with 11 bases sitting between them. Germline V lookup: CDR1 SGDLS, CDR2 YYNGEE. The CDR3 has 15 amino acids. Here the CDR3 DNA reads TGTGCCAGCAGCGTAGAGGGACTTGATAATCAGCCCCAGCATTTT. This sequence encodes CASSVEGLDNQPQHF. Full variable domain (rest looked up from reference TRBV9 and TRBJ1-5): DSGVTQTPKHLITATGQRVTLRCSPRSGDLSVYWYQQSLDQGLQFLIQYYNGEERAKGNILERFSAQQFPDLHSELNLSSLELGDSALYFCASSVEGLDNQPQHFGDGTRLSIL.

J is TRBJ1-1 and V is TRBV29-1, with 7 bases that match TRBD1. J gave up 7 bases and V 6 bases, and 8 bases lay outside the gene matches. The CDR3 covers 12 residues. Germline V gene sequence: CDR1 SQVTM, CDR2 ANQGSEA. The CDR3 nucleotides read TGCAGCGTCCTCCGGGACAGCCATGAAGCTTTCTTT. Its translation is CSVLRDSHEAFF.

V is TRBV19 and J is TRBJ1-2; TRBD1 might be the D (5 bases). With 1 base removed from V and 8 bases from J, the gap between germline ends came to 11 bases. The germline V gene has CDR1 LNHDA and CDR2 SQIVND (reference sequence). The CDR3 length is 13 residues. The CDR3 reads CASSIAVTDGYTF. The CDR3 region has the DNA TGTGCCAGTAGTATAGCAGTGACAGACGGCTACACCTTC.

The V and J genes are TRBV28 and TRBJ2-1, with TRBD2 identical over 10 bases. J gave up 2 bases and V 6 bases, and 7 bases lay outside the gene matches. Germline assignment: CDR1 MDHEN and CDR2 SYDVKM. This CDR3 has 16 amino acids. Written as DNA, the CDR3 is TGTGCCAGCAGCCCGTCTAGCGGGAGCCCCTACAATGAGCAGTTCTTC. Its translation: CASSPSSGSPYNEQFF. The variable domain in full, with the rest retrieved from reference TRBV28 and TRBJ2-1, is DVKVTQSSRYLVKRTGEKVFLECVQDMDHENMFWYRQDPGLGLRLIYFSYDVKMKEKGDIPEGYSVSREKKERFSLILESASTNQTSMYLCASSPSSGSPYNEQFFGPGTRLTVL.

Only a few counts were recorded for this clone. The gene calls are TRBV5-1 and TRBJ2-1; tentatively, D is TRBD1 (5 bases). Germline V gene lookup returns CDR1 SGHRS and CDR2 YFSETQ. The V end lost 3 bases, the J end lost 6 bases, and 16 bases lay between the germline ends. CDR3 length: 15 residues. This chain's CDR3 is CASSSRKGFPNEQFF. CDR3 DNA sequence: TGCGCCAGCAGCTCACGTAAGGGGTTCCCCAATGAGCAGTTCTTC.

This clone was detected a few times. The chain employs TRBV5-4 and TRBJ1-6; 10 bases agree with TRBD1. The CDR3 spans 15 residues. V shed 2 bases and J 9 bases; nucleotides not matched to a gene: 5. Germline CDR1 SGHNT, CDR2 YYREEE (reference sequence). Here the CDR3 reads CASSFSDRGGSPLHF. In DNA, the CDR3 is TGTGCCAGCAGCTTTTCGGACAGGGGGGGTTCACCCCTCCACTTT.

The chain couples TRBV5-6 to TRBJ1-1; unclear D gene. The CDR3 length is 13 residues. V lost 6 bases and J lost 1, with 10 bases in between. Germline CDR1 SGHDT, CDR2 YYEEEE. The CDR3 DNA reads TGTGCCAGCAACATGGGCAGGAACACTGAAGCTTTCTTT. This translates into CASNMGRNTEAFF.

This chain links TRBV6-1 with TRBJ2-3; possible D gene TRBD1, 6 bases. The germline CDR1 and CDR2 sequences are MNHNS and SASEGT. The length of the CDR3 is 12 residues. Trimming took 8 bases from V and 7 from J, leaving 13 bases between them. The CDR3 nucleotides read TGTGCCAGCGACCTAGGGGGTCATACGCAGTATTTT. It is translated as CASDLGGHTQYF.

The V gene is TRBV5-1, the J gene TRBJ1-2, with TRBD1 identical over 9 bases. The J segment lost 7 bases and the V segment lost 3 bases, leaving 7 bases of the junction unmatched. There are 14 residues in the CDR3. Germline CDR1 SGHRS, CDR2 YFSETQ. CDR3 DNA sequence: TGCGCCAGCAGCTCACCGGGACAGGGAGGTGGCTACACCTTC. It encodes CASSSPGQGGGYTF.

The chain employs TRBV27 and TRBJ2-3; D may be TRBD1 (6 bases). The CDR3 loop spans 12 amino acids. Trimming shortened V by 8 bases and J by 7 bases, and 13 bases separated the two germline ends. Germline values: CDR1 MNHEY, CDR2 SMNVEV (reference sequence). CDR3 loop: CASGGQPNTQYF. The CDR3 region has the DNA TGTGCCAGCGGCGGACAGCCGAATACGCAGTATTTT.

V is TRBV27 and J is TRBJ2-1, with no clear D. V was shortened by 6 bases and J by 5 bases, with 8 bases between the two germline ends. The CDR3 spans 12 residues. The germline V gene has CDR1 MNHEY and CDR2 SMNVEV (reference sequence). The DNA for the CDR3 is TGTGCCAGCAGCCTTTCCCACAATGAGCAGTTCTTC. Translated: CASSLSHNEQFF.

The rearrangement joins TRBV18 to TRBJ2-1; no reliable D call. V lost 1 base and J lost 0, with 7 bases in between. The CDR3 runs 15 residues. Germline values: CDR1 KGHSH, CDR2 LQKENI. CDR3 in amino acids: CASSPRRGSYNEQFF. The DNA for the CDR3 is TGTGCCAGCTCACCACGGCGCGGCTCCTACAATGAGCAGTTCTTC.

CDR3 DNA: TGCGCCAGCAGCTACCGGCAGGCGGGAGCAGAAGAGACCCAGTACTTC. Its translation is CASSYRQAGAEETQYF. The rearrangement joins TRBV5-1 to TRBJ2-5, with 7 bases identical to TRBD2. This CDR3 comprises 16 residues. Germline V gene data show CDR1 as SGHRS and CDR2 as YFSETQ. V gave up 3 bases and J gave up 3 bases; unmatched junction bases: 11.

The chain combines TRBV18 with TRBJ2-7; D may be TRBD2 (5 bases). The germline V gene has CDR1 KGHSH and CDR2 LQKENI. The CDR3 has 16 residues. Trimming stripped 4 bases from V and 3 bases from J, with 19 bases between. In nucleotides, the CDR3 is TGTGCCAGCTCACTTGAATCGGGAACCCTAATCTACGAGCAGTACTTC. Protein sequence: CASSLESGTLIYEQYF.